This record looks at one T cell receptor beta chain sequence and its context. As yet, its antigen is unknown. The authors divided CD4+ cells into CD45RA+ naive and CD45RA-negative memory subsets. This sample was taken from a study of shared clonotypes between healthy human individuals. In the sorted-subset replicate PCRs, around 0.2 ug DNA, tens of thousands of T cell genomes, was used. Assay: immunoSEQ multiplex PCR; the TCRdb copy retains only in-frame clones and omits some. The data contain about 2.3 million clones, 92% of them seen just once; the ten biggest clones take up more than 0.35%. The CDR3 contains 16 residues. The germline CDR1 and CDR2 sequences are SGHTA and FQGNSA. With V trimmed by 6 bases and J by 2 bases, 10 bases remained unmatched. Study-level points and caveats: Rarefaction curves obtained for sorted subsets showed sequencing incomplete despite large depth.

Sequencing used naive CD4+ T cells from PBMCs. Subset indicated: CD45RA+ positively selected. The chain combines TRBV7-2 with TRBJ1-2; 9 bases are a match to TRBD1. This receptor was taken from a man between 18 and 35 years old in good health. Some clones in this sample may be carry-over from other donors' samples. In DNA, the CDR3 is TGTGCCAGCAGACGGACAGGGGCCTTGACGAACTATGGCTACACCTTC. It codes for CASRRTGALTNYGYTF.